This TCR beta chain comes out of a study of beta chain features in type 1 diabetes. Across the whole study: Healthy donors and patients showed comparable age, gender and cell yields. Study outcomes and limitations: Patients' naive, central memory and regulatory TCRB repertoires appeared more alike than those of healthy donors.

Trimming took 0 bases from V and 0 from J, leaving 6 bases between them. There are 14 residues in the CDR3. CDR1 and CDR2 from the germline V gene are GTSNPN and SVGIG (reference sequence). Expressed TCRB transcripts got sequenced, as all isolated RNA was reverse transcribed. Libraries were prepared by immunoSEQ multiplex PCR; TCRdb keeps only in-frame clonotypes and omits some of them. The sample shows a few hundred thousand clones, roughly 12% of them seen only once. This clone was seen more than once but under ten times. Its antigen is not known. The rearrangement joins TRBV30 to TRBJ1-5; D is unresolved. Material for sequencing was naive CD4+ T cells from blood. The TCR comes from a man between 18 and 35 years old in good health. CDR3 in DNA: TGTGCCTGGAGTGTACATAATAGCAATCAGCCCCAGCATTTT. As protein: CAWSVHNSNQPQHF.